The entry below describes one T cell receptor beta chain. Its antigen remains undetermined. Per-nucleotide qualities are absent, and no much larger clonotype sits a single base away. The collaborating institutions used their own protocols to collect whole blood in K2EDTA tubes. For TCRbeta analysis, collaborators shipped samples in one of three forms: frozen whole blood, isolated PBMCs, or DNA extracted from either of those sample types. The data originate from a study of blood T cell repertoires in COVID-19 (dated by TCRdb to the early 2020s). Regarding the study in general: Collaborator samples came from the United States, Italy and Spain and covered acute and convalescent phases of COVID-19. The prospective study material was composed of cDNA or gDNA derived from T cells, B-cell-depleted T cells, or PBMCs. The dataset comprised deeply sampled blood TCRbeta repertoires from subjects exposed to, actively infected with, or recovered from COVID-19. A freely available public database, intended as a resource for researchers studying the immune response to SARS-CoV-2, is where the repertoires were released. The samples were drawn from the first 160 participants of the ongoing ImmuneRACE study and from 950 to 1,500 subjects provided by 6 global collaborators. Nearly every sample came with metadata listing a de-identified subject ID, COVID-19 status, age in years and sex. Where available, HLA class I and class II types were taken from metadata supplied by the sample provider and were not determined by assay-based typing.

Study-wide findings and limitations: The quantity of clinical and demographic metadata differed by source and by participant and was supplied without curation.

Based on the germline V gene, the CDR1 and CDR2 sequences are LGHNA and YSLEER. V has 0 bases trimmed and J has 8 bases trimmed; junction bases matching no gene number 7. The CDR3 goes from the cysteine to the phenylalanine over 17 residues. The only DNA kept is the CDR3, 51 bases in frame from the first base. TCRbeta CDR3 regions were amplified from genomic DNA by means of the immunoSEQ Assay, a bias-controlled multiplex PCR. On the study's bioinformatics: Within the assay, amplification of reference gene primers was used to estimate how many nucleated cells each sample contained. Sequence reads were collapsed and filtered to measure the absolute abundance of every unique TCRbeta CDR3 rearrangement. Productive Simpson clonality was computed per sample as the square root of Simpson's diversity index over productive rearrangements. The source is immuneACCESS, and TCRdb retained only in-frame sequences with V and J called. Part of the clones is not carried over; for the studies checked, unresolved V genes explain less than half of this, and the remainder is unexplained. Clone size and V and J calls were adopted from that table, with D and trimming inferred from the DNA. The sample records 80,000 or so clones, about 86% of which are singletons. The ten largest clones take up 15% to 20% of the sample.

The sample taken for sequencing was peripheral blood. The V and J segments used are TRBV4-3 and TRBJ2-1; TRBD2 aligns with 13 central bases. The TCR sequence derives from a human donor in a cohort sampled during active COVID-19. The DNA sequence is as follows: TGCGCCAGCAGCCAAGAATCAACTAGCGGGGGGGCGTATGAGCAGTTCTTC. It translates to CASSQESTSGGAYEQFF.